The 20 T cell receptor beta chains presented below share a single source sample, sequenced in a study of T cell changes during pregnancy in multiple sclerosis. The method was immunoSEQ multiplex PCR; TCRdb's version includes in-frame clones alone and lacks a portion of them. Among 35,000 to 45,000 clones listed, 75% to 95% were seen once. This sample comprised CD8+ T cells from peripheral blood mononuclear cells, obtained before pregnancy. These receptors originate from a female donor with multiple sclerosis, enrolled in a pregnancy study.

V and J are TRBV21-1 and TRBJ2-6; the DNA was not compared with TRBD1, the D call given in the table. TRBV21-1 counts as a pseudogene. The length of the CDR3 is 19 residues. CDR3 sequence reads: CASSKEVQDELSGANVLTF. The CDR3 nucleotides read TGTGCCAGCAGCAAAGAGGTGCAGGATGAGCTATCTGGGGCCAACGTCCTGACTTTC.

The V gene is TRBV2, the J gene TRBJ2-5, with a tentative D call TRBD1 (5 bases). The germline V gene encodes CDR1 SNHLY and CDR2 FYNNEI. The CDR3 runs 17 residues. The V end lost 2 bases, the J end lost 5 bases, and 21 bases lay between the germline ends. CDR3 residues: CASSELTETKYRETQYF. The CDR3 nucleotides are TGTGCCAGCAGTGAATTGACAGAAACCAAGTATAGGGAGACCCAGTACTTC.

The chain combines TRBV28 with TRBJ1-3; TRBD1 agrees at 7 bases. Trimming cost V 1 base and J 6 bases; bases outside gene matches: 9. This CDR3 comprises 16 residues. The germline V gene encodes CDR1 MDHEN and CDR2 SYDVKM. The CDR3 coding sequence is TGTGCCAGCAGTTTATTGGAGACAGGGTATCAAAACACCATATATTTT. Translated, it gives CASSLLETGYQNTIYF.

J is TRBJ2-1 and V is TRBV5-4; D remains unclear. This CDR3 has 13 amino acids. CDR1 and CDR2 from the germline V gene are SGHNT and YYREEE (reference sequence). V lost 1 base, J lost 4 bases, and 6 bases lay in between. The CDR3, as DNA: TGTGCCAGCAGCTTGCAACAGTACAATGAGCAGTTCTTC. Its translation: CASSLQQYNEQFF.

The chain couples TRBV2 to TRBJ2-7, with a weak D call TRBD1 (6 bases). CDR1 is SNHLY, CDR2 FYNNEI, per germline. V was trimmed by 7 bases and J by 7 bases, leaving 11 bases between them. The CDR3 consists of 11 residues. The CDR3 DNA follows: TGTGCCAGCAACAGGGTGGAGGAGCAGTACTTC. Translating it yields CASNRVEEQYF.

The rearrangement links TRBV30 to TRBJ1-5, with D hard to call. Germline V gene sequence: CDR1 GTSNPN, CDR2 SVGIG (reference sequence). V was clipped by 5 bases and J by 8 bases, with 13 bases between them. This CDR3 is 12 amino acids long. The chain's CDR3 is CAWATGVEPQHF. The CDR3 DNA is TGTGCCTGGGCCACCGGGGTCGAGCCCCAGCATTTT.

The chain has TRBV27 and TRBJ1-6; no reliable D call. Germline values: CDR1 MNHEY, CDR2 SMNVEV (reference sequence). This CDR3 spans 16 amino acids. With 6 bases removed from V and 0 bases from J, the gap between germline ends came to 12 bases. DNA for the CDR3: TGTGCCAGCAGAGAGGGCTTTAGCTCCTATAATTCACCCCTCCACTTT. Protein sequence: CASREGFSSYNSPLHF.

The rearrangement joins TRBV28 to TRBJ2-3; 15 bases map to TRBD2. The CDR3 runs to 19 residues. Germline lookup yields CDR1 MDHEN and CDR2 SYDVKM. V lost 9 bases and J lost 2; bases outside the gene matches: 15. CDR3 nucleotides: TGTGCCAGTAGACGGACTAGCGGGAGGGCCCTAAACCCCACAGATACGCAGTATTTT. It codes for CASRRTSGRALNPTDTQYF.

This sequence joins TRBV27 and TRBJ2-3; no reliable D call. Germline-derived CDR1 and CDR2 are MNHEY and SMNVEV (reference sequence). There are 12 residues in the CDR3. V lost 6 bases, J lost 7 bases, and 11 bases lay in between. CDR3 sequence reads: CASSPRGHTQYF. CDR3 coding DNA: TGTGCCAGCAGCCCCCGTGGGCATACGCAGTATTTT.

The rearrangement links TRBV27 to TRBJ2-5; TRBD2 agrees at 7 bases. The junction had 5 bases not matched to a gene; V was cut back by 2 bases and J by 5 bases. The CDR3 extends over 14 amino acids. Germline loops: CDR1 MNHEY, CDR2 SMNVEV (reference sequence). The CDR3 DNA is TGTGCCAGCAGTTTAGCGGGAGTGGAGGAGACCCAGTACTTC. Translating it yields CASSLAGVEETQYF.

The chain is built from TRBV25-1 and TRBJ1-4, with D possibly being TRBD1 (5 bases). CDR1 and CDR2 (germline): MGHDK, SYGVNS. CDR3 length: 14 residues. Between the trimmed V and J ends, which lost 4 bases and 8 bases, there was a span of 14 bases. The CDR3 DNA reads as TGTGCCAGCAGTGCGTCGGGGGATGCCGAAAAACTGTTTTTT. Its translation is CASSASGDAEKLFF.

The chain combines TRBV25-1 with TRBJ1-1; D is undetermined. Germline V gives CDR1 MGHDK, CDR2 SYGVNS. The CDR3 spans 12 residues. V was shortened by 5 bases and J by 3 bases, with 7 bases between the two germline ends. The DNA for the CDR3 is TGTGCCAGCAGTCCGGACTACACTGAAGCTTTCTTT. Translation: CASSPDYTEAFF.

CDR3 nucleotides: TGTGCCAGCAGCGTAGTCGGGAGCATCGTGGAGACCCAGTACTTC. It is translated as CASSVVGSIVETQYF. The chain employs TRBV9 and TRBJ2-5, with D maybe TRBD2 (6 bases). Trimming left V 0 bases short and J 5 bases short, with 14 bases between. This CDR3 comprises 15 residues. Germline V gene lookup returns CDR1 SGDLS and CDR2 YYNGEE.

This chain connects TRBV27 to TRBJ1-2; D is unresolved. This CDR3 is built from 13 residues. Trimming removed 2 bases from V and 4 bases from J, with 8 bases in between. The germline CDR1 and CDR2 sequences are MNHEY and SMNVEV (reference sequence). The CDR3 DNA reads TGTGCCAGCAGTTTAACAAGTTCCTATGGCTACACCTTC. It yields the protein CASSLTSSYGYTF.

This chain uses TRBV5-1 with TRBJ2-2, with D possibly being TRBD1 (5 bases). Germline CDR1 is SGHRS and CDR2 is YFSETQ. This CDR3 comprises 15 residues. V dropped 0 bases and J dropped 5 bases, with 11 bases sitting between them. This CDR3 is CASSLDTGLTGELFF. In DNA form, the CDR3 reads TGCGCCAGCAGCTTGGATACAGGATTAACCGGGGAGCTGTTTTTT. The full variable domain, with the rest looked up from reference TRBV5-1 and TRBJ2-2, is KAGVTQTPRYLIKTRGQQVTLSCSPISGHRSVSWYQQTPGQGLQFLFEYFSETQRNKGNFPGRFSGRQFSNSRSEMNVSTLELGDSALYLCASSLDTGLTGELFFGEGSRLTVL.

The rearrangement uses TRBV11-2 and TRBJ2-3; D may be TRBD2 (6 bases). The CDR3 has 20 residues. V was trimmed by 0 bases and J by 0 bases, leaving 22 bases between them. CDR1 is SGHAT, CDR2 FQNNGV, per germline. The CDR3 nucleotides read TGTGCCAGCAGCTTAGACTGGTTTAGCGGCCGGGTGGATAGCACAGATACGCAGTATTTT. This encodes CASSLDWFSGRVDSTDTQYF.

The chain uses TRBV27 and TRBJ2-2, with D maybe TRBD1 (5 bases). V dropped 4 bases and J dropped 6 bases, with 9 bases sitting between them. The length of the CDR3 is 13 residues. The germline V gene encodes CDR1 MNHEY and CDR2 SMNVEV (reference sequence). For the CDR3, the DNA is TGTGCCAGCAGTTATCAGGGTTCCGGGGAGCTGTTTTTT. It translates to CASSYQGSGELFF.

This chain links TRBV6-1 with TRBJ2-5; TRBD2 might be the D (7 bases). The V end lost 6 bases, the J end lost 1 base, and 15 bases lay between the germline ends. The CDR3 is 15 amino acids. CDR1 MNHNS and CDR2 SASEGT come from the germline V gene. Here the CDR3 DNA reads TGTGCCAGCAGACAAAGGGGGGGACCCCAAGAGACCCAGTACTTC. This translates into CASRQRGGPQETQYF.

The chain links TRBV14 to TRBJ2-7; 9 nucleotides match TRBD1. Trimming at V came to 3 bases and at J to 0 bases, leaving 3 bases not matched to a gene. This CDR3 has 15 amino acids. CDR1 and CDR2 (germline): SGHDN, FVKESK. The CDR3 protein is CASSQGTGTSYEQYF. The CDR3 region has the DNA TGTGCCAGCAGCCAGGGGACAGGGACCTCCTACGAGCAGTACTTC. Using reference TRBV14 and TRBJ2-7 for the parts outside the CDR3, the full variable domain is EAGVTQFPSHSVIEKGQTVTLRCDPISGHDNLYWYRRVMGKEIKFLLHFVKESKQDESGMPNNRFLAERTGGTYSTLKVQPAELEDSGVYFCASSQGTGTSYEQYFGPGTRLTVT.

This sequence joins TRBV25-1 and TRBJ2-1; D possibly corresponds to TRBD2 (6 bases). Germline-derived CDR1 and CDR2 are MGHDK and SYGVNS. V gave up 6 bases and J gave up 6 bases, with 18 bases separating them. The CDR3 loop spans 15 amino acids. The CDR3 here is CASSLWLEGGNEQFF. The CDR3 nucleotides read TGTGCCAGCAGCCTGTGGTTGGAGGGCGGCAATGAGCAGTTCTTC.